This TCR beta chain was identified in a study of blood T cell repertoires in COVID-19. In the study overall: The analysed material was cDNA or gDNA that came from T cells, B-cell-depleted T cells, or PBMCs.

Under the authors' procedure: Amplifying reference gene primers gave estimates of nucleated cell counts. Sequencing was performed with immunoSEQ multiplex PCR; in TCRdb, only in-frame clones are kept and a portion is missing. V and J calls and clone size are those listed in that table; D and trimming were worked out from the DNA. Of roughly 410,000 clones in the sample, roughly 90% are singletons; the top ten hold 1.2%. Between the trimmed V and J ends, which lost 5 bases and 2 bases, there was a span of 10 bases. The CDR3 runs 14 residues. The germline V gene encodes CDR1 SGHNT and CDR2 YENEEA. The receptor's source is a man aged 35-49 years with acute or convalescent COVID-19. Sequencing was performed on peripheral blood. The gene calls are TRBV11-3 and TRBJ1-3; D call uncertain. The CDR3 DNA reads TGTGCCAGCAGCGCCAGAGGGACTGGAAACACCATATATTTT. Translated, it gives CASSARGTGNTIYF.